These 4 T cell receptor beta chains originate from one sample sequenced in a study of T cells in Graves' hyperthyroidism and ophthalmopathy. Amplified TCR beta CDR3 regions derived from RNA transcripts. TCR CDR3 underwent first-round RT-PCR with the HTBI primer set. MiXCR, applied by TCRdb to the multiplex PCR reads, yields one record per CDR3 protein. The sample contains about 350,000 distinct CDR3 sequences, about a fifth of which appear only once. The sequenced material came from blood. These receptors were obtained from a young woman with Graves' hyperthyroidism.

This clonotype was recorded at least ten times. V is TRBV30 and J is TRBJ1-5; D not certain. This CDR3 is built from 13 residues. The germline V gene has CDR1 GTSNPN and CDR2 SVGIG (reference sequence). Trimming took off 5 bases at V and 1 base at J, with 9 bases between the two ends. CDR3 coding DNA: TGTGCCTGGGCATTAAGGAGCAATCAGCCCCAGCATTTT. Translated: CAWALRSNQPQHF.

The chain carries TRBV6-1 and TRBJ1-1; D gene ambiguous. The CDR3 length is 15 residues. V was cut by 5 bases and J by 1 base, with 14 bases left in between. Germline V gives CDR1 MNHNS, CDR2 SASEGT. CDR3 loop: CASSPHRQQNTEAFF. The CDR3 DNA follows: TGTGCCAGCAGTCCCCATAGACAACAGAACACTGAAGCTTTCTTT.

This clonotype was counted many times. The V call is TRBV10-2, the J call TRBJ1-2; D is unresolved. Trimming left V 6 bases short and J 5 bases short, with 7 bases between. Germline V lookup: CDR1 WSHSY, CDR2 SAAADI. The length of the CDR3 is 11 residues. CDR3 DNA: TGCGCCAGCAGGAAGGGTTATGGCTACACCTTC. Translating it yields CASRKGYGYTF.

About this clonotype: At one end the junction does not follow the germline gene, possibly because of a read error. The rearrangement uses TRBV7-9 and TRBJ2-7; no firm D call. The CDR3 sequence is 11 residues long. Germline CDR1 SEHNR, CDR2 FQNEAQ (reference sequence). The CDR3 is CASSGPYEQCF. The CDR3 bases are TGTGCCAGCTCTGGACCCTACGAGCAGTGCTTC.